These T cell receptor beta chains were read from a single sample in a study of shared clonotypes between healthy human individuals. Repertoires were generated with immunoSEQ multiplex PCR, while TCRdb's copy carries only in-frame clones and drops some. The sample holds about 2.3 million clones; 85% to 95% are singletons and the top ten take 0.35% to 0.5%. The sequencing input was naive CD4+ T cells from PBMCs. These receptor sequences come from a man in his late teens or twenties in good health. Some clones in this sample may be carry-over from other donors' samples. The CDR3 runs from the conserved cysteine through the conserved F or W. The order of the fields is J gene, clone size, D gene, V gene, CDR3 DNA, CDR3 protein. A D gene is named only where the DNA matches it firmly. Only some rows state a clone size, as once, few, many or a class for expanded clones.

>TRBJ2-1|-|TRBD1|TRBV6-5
TGTGCCAGCAGTTATAAGGGGGCCTCCTACAATGAGCAGTTCTTC
CASSYKGASYNEQFF
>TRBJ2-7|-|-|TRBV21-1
TGTGCCAGCAGCAGGAGAGGGAGCGAGCAGTACTTC
CASSRRGSEQYF
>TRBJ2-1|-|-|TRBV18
TGTGCCAGCTCACCAAATCCCTCGAGCTCCTACAATGAGCAGTTCTTC
CASSPNPSSSYNEQFF
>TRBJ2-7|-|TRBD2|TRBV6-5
TGTGCCAGCAGCCTCGGACTAGCGGGAGCCCACGAGCAGTACTTC
CASSLGLAGAHEQYF
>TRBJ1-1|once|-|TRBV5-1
TGCGCCAGCAGCAAGGAGGCGGACACTGAAGCTTTCTTT
CASSKEADTEAFF
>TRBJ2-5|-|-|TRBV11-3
TGTGCCAGCAGCTCGGGTTTATCGGCCCAAGAGACCCAGTACTTC
CASSSGLSAQETQYF
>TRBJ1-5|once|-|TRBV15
TGTGCCACCAGCAGAGGAGGGGTAGGCAATCAGCCCCAGCATTTT
CATSRGGVGNQPQHF
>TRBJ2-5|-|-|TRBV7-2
TGTGCCAGCAGCTTAGTTGAAGAGACCCAGTACTTC
CASSLVEETQYF
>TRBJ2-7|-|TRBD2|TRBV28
TGTGCCAGCAGGGGTGGGGAGGGCCTGGGGGAGCAGTACTTC
CASRGGEGLGEQYF
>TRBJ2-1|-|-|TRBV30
TGTGCCTGGATCGGCCGACTGTCCTACAATGAGCAGTTCTTC
CAWIGRLSYNEQFF
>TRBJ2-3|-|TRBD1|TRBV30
TGTGCCTGGAGTCGGGACAGGGTGGGCACAGATACGCAGTATTTT
CAWSRDRVGTDTQYF
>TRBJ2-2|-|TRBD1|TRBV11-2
TGTGCCAGCAGCGAGGACAGGGTTCCCGGGGAGCTGTTTTTT
CASSEDRVPGELFF
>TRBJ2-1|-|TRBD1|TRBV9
TGTGCCAGCAGCAAAAACCGGGACAGGGGCTACAATGAGCAGTTCTTC
CASSKNRDRGYNEQFF
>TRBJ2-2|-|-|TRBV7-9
TGTGCCAGCAGCCTCTTAGGGTCCAACACCGGGGAGCTGTTTTTT
CASSLLGSNTGELFF
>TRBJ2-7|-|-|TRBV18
TGTGCCAGCTCACCACCGGGACCCCGTAACTACGAGCAGTACTTC
CASSPPGPRNYEQYF
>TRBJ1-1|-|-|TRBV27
TGTGCCAGCGGTTTAGGACAGCTTGAAGCTTTCTTT
CASGLGQLEAFF
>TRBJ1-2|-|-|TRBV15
TGTGCCACCAGCAGAGGTCAGGGAAGCTATGGCTACACCTTC
CATSRGQGSYGYTF
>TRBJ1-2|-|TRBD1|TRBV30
TGTGCCTGGAGTAAGACAGGGACCTATGGCTACACCTTC
CAWSKTGTYGYTF
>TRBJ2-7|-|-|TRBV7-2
TGTGCCAGCAGCTTAGTCTCCAAGAGCTCCTACGAGCAGTACTTC
CASSLVSKSSYEQYF
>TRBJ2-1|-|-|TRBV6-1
TGCAGGACGGAGAGAAATTACAATGAGCAGTTCTTC
CRTERNYNEQFF
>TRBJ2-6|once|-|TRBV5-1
TGCGCCAGCAGCTCCCGACGGAACTCTGGGGCCAACGTCCTGACTTTC
CASSSRRNSGANVLTF
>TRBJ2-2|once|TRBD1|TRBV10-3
TGTGCCATCAGTGAGTCTAGGACAGGGTACACCGGGGAGCTGTTTTTT
CAISESRTGYTGELFF
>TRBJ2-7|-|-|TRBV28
TGTGCCAGCAGAAAGGACAGTTACGAGCAGTACTTC
CASRKDSYEQYF
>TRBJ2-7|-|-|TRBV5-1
TGCGCCAGCAGCTTGGCGCTAGGGAAATACGAGCAGTACTTC
CASSLALGKYEQYF
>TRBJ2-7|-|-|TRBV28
TGTGCCAGCAAGGTTGTGAGGAGCTCCTACGAGCAGTACTTC
CASKVVRSSYEQYF
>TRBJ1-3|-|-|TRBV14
TGTGCCAGTGCATCCCAGCGAACTGGAAACACCATATATTTT
CASASQRTGNTIYF
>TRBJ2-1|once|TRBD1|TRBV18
TGTGCCAGCTCACGAGACAGGGACCCCAATGAGCAGTTCTTC
CASSRDRDPNEQFF
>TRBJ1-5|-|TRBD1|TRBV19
TGTGCCAGTAGTATACAACAGGGGGCGAGAGGCAATCAGCCCCAGCATTTT
CASSIQQGARGNQPQHF
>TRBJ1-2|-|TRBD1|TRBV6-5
TGTGCCAGCAGTCCACAGGGGGCGGTTGGCTACACCTTC
CASSPQGAVGYTF
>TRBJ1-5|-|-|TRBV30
TGTGCCTGGACCGCCGGGACCGAGGGCAATCAGCCCCAGCATTTT
CAWTAGTEGNQPQHF
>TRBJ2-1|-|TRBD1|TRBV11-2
TGTGCCAGCAGCTCAACCAGGACAGGGGCGCGATACAATGAGCAGTTCTTC
CASSSTRTGARYNEQFF
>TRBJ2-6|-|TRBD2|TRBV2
TGTGCCAGCAGGGCAACTAGCGGGAGTCTCACTGGGGCCAACGTCCTGACTTTC
CASRATSGSLTGANVLTF
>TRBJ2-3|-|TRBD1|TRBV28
TGTGCCAGCAGTCCCTTTCGGGACAGATTAAGGACAGATACGCAGTATTTT
CASSPFRDRLRTDTQYF
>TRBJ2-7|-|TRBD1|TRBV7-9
TGTGCCAGCAGCCCCCCACAGGGGAACTACGAGCAGTACTTC
CASSPPQGNYEQYF
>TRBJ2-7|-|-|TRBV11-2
TGTGCCAGCAGCTTAGTTAGGCACTCCTACGAGCAGTACTTC
CASSLVRHSYEQYF
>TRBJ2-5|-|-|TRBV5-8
TGTGCCAGCAGCGTGGGAGTGGGTCGAGAGACCCAGTACTTC
CASSVGVGRETQYF
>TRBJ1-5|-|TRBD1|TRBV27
TGTGCCAGCAGTTCGGGGACAGGGGGAAGAGAGAATCAGCCCCAGCATTTT
CASSSGTGGRENQPQHF
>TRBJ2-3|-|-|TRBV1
TGCACCAGCAGCCAACAAAAAACTAGCGGACACACAGATACGCAGTATTTT
CTSSQQKTSGHTDTQYF
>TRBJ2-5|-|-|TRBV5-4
TGTGCCAGCAGCTTGGGGTTGCGGAACCAAGAGACCCAGTACTTC
CASSLGLRNQETQYF
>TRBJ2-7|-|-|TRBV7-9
TGTGCCAGCAGCTCTGCCACGTTCTACGAGCAGTACTTC
CASSSATFYEQYF
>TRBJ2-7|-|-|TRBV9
TGTGCCAGCAGCGCCCGGGCAGGGTATTCCATCGAGCAGTACTTC
CASSARAGYSIEQYF
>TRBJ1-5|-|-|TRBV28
TGTGCCAGCAGGCAGTATAGCAATCAGCCCCAGCATTTT
CASRQYSNQPQHF
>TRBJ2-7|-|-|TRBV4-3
TGCGCCAGCAGCCAAGATGATGCGGGAACTACCTACGAGCAGTACTTC
CASSQDDAGTTYEQYF
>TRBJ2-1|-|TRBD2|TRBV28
TGTGCCAGCAGTTTAGGGACTAGCGAGTACAATGAGCAGTTCTTC
CASSLGTSEYNEQFF
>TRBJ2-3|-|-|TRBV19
TGTGCCAGTAGTATGGGTGGGGCGGATACGCAGTATTTT
CASSMGGADTQYF
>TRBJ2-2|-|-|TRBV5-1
TGCGCCAGCAGCTTTCTGGGACAGAACACCGGGGAGCTGTTTTTT
CASSFLGQNTGELFF